The rows below give T cell receptor beta chains drawn from one sample of a study of blood T cell repertoires in COVID-19. Here immunoSEQ multiplex PCR was the method, and the copy in TCRdb shows in-frame clones only, minus some. The data show 25,000 to 35,000 clones, approximately 80% seen once. The sample was peripheral blood. These receptors all come from a man between 65 and 80 years old with active COVID-19. Both conserved end residues are part of each CDR3. D genes are given only for firm matches. Clone size is shown for a subset of rows, as once, few, many or a class of expanded clone.

v_gene,d_gene,abundance,j_gene,CDR3nt,CDR3aa
TRBV24-1,TRBD1,.,TRBJ1-5,TGTGCCACCATTAAGGCCAGGGACAGCCGGAGCAATCAGCCCCAGCATTTT,CATIKARDSRSNQPQHF
TRBV18,.,once,TRBJ2-2,TGTGCCAGCTCGTCCCAGGGGAACACCGGGGAGCTGTTTTTT,CASSSQGNTGELFF
TRBV12-5,TRBD2,.,TRBJ2-1,TGTGCTAGTGGTTCCTCGGGGGGGGGAAACAATGAGCAGTTCTTC,CASGSSGGGNNEQFF
TRBV11-1,.,.,TRBJ2-1,TGTGCCAGCAAGGGTCGTCGGGGGTACAATGAGCAGTTCTTC,CASKGRRGYNEQFF
TRBV2,.,few,TRBJ1-3,TGTGCCAGCAGTGACGGGGTGACTGGAAACACCATATATTTT,CASSDGVTGNTIYF
TRBV19,.,.,TRBJ2-2,TGTGCCAGCCGTCCAAGGGGGGGAACCGGGGAGCTGTTTTTT,CASRPRGGTGELFF
TRBV18,TRBD1,.,TRBJ1-5,TGTGCCAGCTCACCACCGGGCAGGGGGTATCAGCCCCAGCATTTT,CASSPPGRGYQPQHF
TRBV25-1,.,.,TRBJ2-6,TGTGCCAGCAGTGAAATCGTCTCTGGGGCCAACGTCCTGACTTTC,CASSEIVSGANVLTF
TRBV5-1,TRBD2,.,TRBJ2-1,TGCGCCAGCACCAGAATAGCGGGGCTCGGTCTTAGCTCCTACAATAAGCAGTTCTTC,CASTRIAGLGLSSYNKQFF
TRBV5-1,.,.,TRBJ2-3,TGCGCCAGCAGCTTCGGAGTGGACACAGATACGCAGTATTTT,CASSFGVDTDTQYF
TRBV6-6,.,.,TRBJ1-1,TGTGCCAGCAGTTATACAGGCACTGAAGCTTTCTTT,CASSYTGTEAFF
TRBV6-1,.,.,TRBJ2-7,TGTGCCAGCAGTGAAGCCGCGACTCGGGGCGAGCAGTACTTC,CASSEAATRGEQYF
TRBV6-1,.,.,TRBJ2-3,TGTGCCAGCAGTGACCGGGAAAATACGCAGTATTTT,CASSDRENTQYF
TRBV28,.,.,TRBJ2-7,TGTGCCAGCAGTTTAGTGGACAGCTACGAGCAGTACTTC,CASSLVDSYEQYF
TRBV11-1,.,.,TRBJ2-5,TGTGCCAGCAGCTTGCACAGGGAAGAGACCCAGTACTTC,CASSLHREETQYF
TRBV5-6,.,.,TRBJ1-5,TGTGCCAGCAGCTTCCAGGGAATCTATAGCAATCAGCCCCAGCATTTT,CASSFQGIYSNQPQHF
TRBV28,.,.,TRBJ2-5,TGTGCCAGCAGTTTAGGGCAGGGGTCCCAGTACTTC,CASSLGQGSQYF
TRBV19,.,once,TRBJ1-2,TGTGCCAGTAGTATCGGGGGGAAGTTCTATGGCTACACCTTC,CASSIGGKFYGYTF
TRBV7-9,.,.,TRBJ1-1,TGTGCCAGCAGCTTAGCGGTGGGGAGTACCACTGAAGCTTTCTTT,CASSLAVGSTTEAFF
TRBV7-2,TRBD2,once,TRBJ2-3,TGTGCCAGCAGCTTAGGCCGCGGGCGGGGGGTCACAGATACGCAGTATTTT,CASSLGRGRGVTDTQYF
TRBV12-5,.,.,TRBJ2-7,TGTGCTAGTGGTTTGGACAACAGGGTGCAGTACTTC,CASGLDNRVQYF
TRBV5-4,.,.,TRBJ1-1,TGTGCCAGCAGCTTTGCGGCGGCGAACACTGAAGCTTTCTTT,CASSFAAANTEAFF
TRBV24-1,.,.,TRBJ2-5,TGTGCCACCAGTGCCGACGGGAAGAGGGCCCAGTACTTC,CATSADGKRAQYF
TRBV7-3,TRBD1,.,TRBJ1-1,TGTGCCAGCAGTCAACCCCGACAGGGTCTCCTTGGGGCTGAAGCTTTCTTT,CASSQPRQGLLGAEAFF
TRBV7-3,TRBD1,.,TRBJ2-6,TGTGCCAGCAGCTCGGGACAGGGGGCGTCCGGGGCCAACGTCCTGACTTTC,CASSSGQGASGANVLTF
TRBV4-1,.,.,TRBJ1-1,TGCGCCAGCAGCCAAGCCAGGGCCTCTGGAGCTTTCTTT,CASSQARASGAFF
TRBV7-3,TRBD1,.,TRBJ2-4,TGTGCCAGCAGCCGTGGACAGGGAGAAAACATTCAGTACTTC,CASSRGQGENIQYF
TRBV2,.,.,TRBJ2-7,TGTGCCAGCCTAGGACAAGGCTCCTACGAGCAGTACTTC,CASLGQGSYEQYF
TRBV6-5,TRBD1,.,TRBJ2-7,TGTGCCACCCGTGGGACAGGGAACGAGCAGTACTTC,CATRGTGNEQYF
TRBV5-1,.,.,TRBJ2-1,TGCGCCAGCAGCTTGTATTTTGACAATGAGCAGTTCTTC,CASSLYFDNEQFF
TRBV20-1,.,.,TRBJ2-1,TGCAGTGCCCCGTACAATGAGCAGTTCTTC,CSAPYNEQFF
TRBV5-5,.,.,TRBJ1-1,TGTGCCAGCAGCGAACAGAGAGTGAACACTGAAGCTTTCTTT,CASSEQRVNTEAFF
TRBV25-1,.,.,TRBJ1-4,TGTGCCAGCAGTGAAGGAGATCCCCTGTTTTTT,CASSEGDPLFF
TRBV28,TRBD1,once,TRBJ1-1,TGTGCCAGTAGTCCTGGGACAGGGGAGCCTGAAGCTTTCTTT,CASSPGTGEPEAFF
TRBV7-3,TRBD1,.,TRBJ1-2,TGTGCCAGCAGCACCGGACAGGGACGAGGCTACACCTTC,CASSTGQGRGYTF
TRBV2,TRBD1,.,TRBJ2-5,TGTGCCAGTGGCCCTAGGACAGGGCAAGAGACCCAGTACTTC,CASGPRTGQETQYF
TRBV30,.,few,TRBJ2-7,TGTGCCTGGACTGGCCTCTCCTACGAGCAGTACTTC,CAWTGLSYEQYF
TRBV4-1,.,.,TRBJ2-1,TGCGCCAGCAGCCAAGATTCTAGGCCTTTGACTTACAATGAGCAGTTCTTC,CASSQDSRPLTYNEQFF
TRBV6-5,.,.,TRBJ1-2,TGTGCCAGCACTTTCACCAGGGGCTATGGCTACACCTTC,CASTFTRGYGYTF
TRBV28,TRBD2,once,TRBJ2-1,TGTGCCAGCAGTTTGGCTAGCGGGAGCTCCTACAATGAGCAGTTCTTC,CASSLASGSSYNEQFF
TRBV6-1,.,once,TRBJ2-7,TGTGCCAGCAGTGAAGACAGGGATAGATACGAGCAGTACTTC,CASSEDRDRYEQYF
TRBV6-5,TRBD1,.,TRBJ1-2,TGTGCCAGCAGTCCGACGGACAGGGGCTATGGCTACACCTTC,CASSPTDRGYGYTF